Described below is a single T cell receptor (beta chain) sequence and its context. This clonotype was seen only a few times. The clone's antigen remains unknown. It has no much larger one-base neighbor in the sample; base qualities were not kept. Library construction relied on RT-PCR. TCRdb records Illumina HiSeq 2500 as the sequencer. TCRdb reanalyzed the raw reads on its own, using fastp at Q25 for trimming and MiXCR for clone calling, and kept in-frame beta chains. Under each unique CDR3 protein, matching rows form one entry showing the most common genes and DNA. The table for this sample lists fewer than 750,000 distinct CDR3 sequences; 13% to 15% of them were counted only once. The ten largest clones represent around 10% of the sample. The data belong to a study of response to subunit inactivated influenza vaccine (dated by TCRdb to 2017 to 2018). Describing the broader study: Deep quantitative profiling of the T cell receptor repertoire was used in the study to follow responses to a trivalent subunit inactivated influenza vaccine. General findings and caveats noted by the study authors: It was suggested by the authors that each seasonal influenza vaccination may recruit only a limited number of new T cells.

The TCR originated in a man aged 50 to 59 who received an inactivated influenza vaccine. Donor details come from another sample of the same person, matched by shared clones. The starting material was PBMCs from blood, obtained about 12 days after vaccination.

The DNA sequence follows: TGTGCCATCGTGCCTCGGACACATAGCACAGATACGCAGTATTTT. Translated, it reads CAIVPRTHSTDTQYF. The rearrangement combines TRBV28 with TRBJ2-3; TRBD1 could be the D gene, as 5 bases match. Its CDR3 holds 15 amino acids, cysteine through phenylalanine. The entry retains the CDR3 DNA only, 45 bases that are in frame from base 1. V is pared back by 10 bases and J by 0 bases, with 17 bases lying between the germline termini. Sequences MDHEN (CDR1) and SYDVKM (CDR2) are obtained from the germline V gene.